The clone carrying this TCR beta chain occurred once. The antigen remains unidentified. Sequencing was performed with immunoSEQ multiplex PCR; in TCRdb, only in-frame clones are kept and a portion is missing. The sample records over 20,000 clones, around 98% being singletons. The data are from a study of monozygotic twins with cystic fibrosis. Points from the study as a whole: Clonality was generally low (median about 0.01), higher in the most severe patients.

Germline CDR1 GTSNPN, CDR2 SVGIG (reference sequence). Trimming took off 5 bases at V and 0 bases at J, with 17 bases between the two ends. CDR3 size: 16 residues. The sample consisted of blood. The rearrangement uses TRBV30 and TRBJ2-1; D may correspond to TRBD1 or TRBD2 (5 bases each). This TCR was sampled from a girl aged 10-17 years with cystic fibrosis. CDR3 nucleotides: TGTGCCTGGGGCCCGGGACCATACCCCTCCTACAATGAGCAGTTCTTC. Translation: CAWGPGPYPSYNEQFF.